The clone carrying this T cell receptor (beta chain) was observed a few times. A read error is likely here: a far larger clone is one base away. Time point defined: after trial treatment. The treatment is: LDRT plus nivolumab, ipilimumab, low-dose cyclophosphamide and aspirin (RACIN trial). The data belong to a study of low-dose radiotherapy and immunotherapy resistance in tumors. Study at large: Fractions of 0.5 Gy went to Cohort 1 every 2 weeks, totaling 6.5 Gy. It was 1 Gy per fraction every two weeks that Cohort 2 received, adding up to 13 Gy over 26 weeks. With cycle 1 day 1 as the start, patients took oral aspirin 300 mg daily for four cycles.

The V segment lost 0 bases and the J segment 10 bases; nucleotides outside the gene matches: 27. This CDR3 comprises 21 residues. Germline lookup yields CDR1 ENHRY and CDR2 SYGVKD. cDNA synthesis used a TRAV/TRBV-specific primer set for both chains. TCR amplification used 20 PCR cycles, a constant-region primer and a V-primer adapter. TCRdb re-analysed the reads in MiXCR, keeping a single row per CDR3 protein. This sample carries 30,000 to 40,000 distinct CDR3 sequences, around 20% of them seen once, and the ten largest clones take 9.2%. V usage is TRBV10-3 and J usage is TRBJ2-1, with TRBD1 matching over 7 bases. The specimen comprised PBMCs, sampled after low-dose radiotherapy plus immunotherapy. The receptor's source is a female donor with ovarian cancer. The CDR3 region has the DNA TGTGCCATCAGTGAGTCGATCGGCAGGGGGAAACCCGTAGGGAGCAACTACGAGCAGTTCTTC. Translating it yields CAISESIGRGKPVGSNYEQFF.